This T cell receptor beta chain was observed in a study of CD8 T cells in Susac syndrome. The germline V gene has CDR1 SGHNT and CDR2 YYREEE (reference sequence). The CDR3 extends over 11 amino acids. V was clipped by 0 bases and J by 14 bases, with 11 bases between them. With random hexamers, reverse transcription was performed on about 0.5 to 1 ug of RNA. TCRdb re-derived calls from the immunoSEQ multiplex PCR reads in MiXCR, one entry per CDR3 protein. The sample contains 150,000 to 200,000 distinct CDR3 sequences, more than 85% of which appear only once. The rearrangement joins TRBV5-4 to TRBJ2-5; D is unclear. The sequenced sample consisted of CD4+ T cells from PBMCs. The source of this sequence is a human donor with Susac syndrome. The CDR3 protein is CASSLGPRKYF. CDR3 nucleotide sequence: TGTGCCAGCAGCTTGGGGCCCAGGAAATACTTC.